This T cell receptor beta chain was obtained from a study of blood T cell repertoires in COVID-19. Looking at the study overall: The study drew acute and convalescent COVID-19 samples from the United States, Italy and Spain. T cells, B-cell-depleted T cells, or PBMCs supplied cDNA or gDNA.

Study processing details: Amplification with reference gene primers provided the estimates of nucleated cell counts. The repertoire was sequenced with immunoSEQ multiplex PCR; TCRdb's copy has only in-frame clones and lacks some. Clone size and V and J calls were adopted from that table, with D and trimming inferred from the DNA. Of 40,000 to 60,000 clones listed, 70% to 90% are singletons. The CDR3 spans 15 residues. The germline gives CDR1 SNHLY, CDR2 FYNNEI. J lost 7 bases, V lost 2 bases, and 8 bases had no gene match. Sample: peripheral blood. This receptor was identified in an older woman with acute or convalescent COVID-19. The chain employs TRBV2 and TRBJ1-2, with 9 bases identical to TRBD1. The DNA of the CDR3 is TGTGCCAGCAGTGAACCTTTCGGGACAGGGAGTGGCTACACCTTC. Translating gives CASSEPFGTGSGYTF.